The 25 T cell receptor beta chains below all came from one sample that was sequenced in a study of spatial heterogeneity in lung cancer. Their antigen targets remain unknown. Each CDR3 protein is one row after TCRdb ran MiXCR on the 5' RACE reads. The sample lists 8,000 or so distinct CDR3 sequences, 7.5% to 10% occurring once. Time point indicated: sample taken at primary tumor resection. Study observations and caveats: For expanded intratumoral alpha and beta TCRs, counts tracked tumor mutation counts.

The source material was lung tumor tissue, sampled at surgery. All receptors come from a male donor with early-stage non-small cell lung cancer.

This clonotype has ten or more counts. The chain is built from TRBV2 and TRBJ1-1, with D unclear. The CDR3 has 16 amino acids. Trimming stripped 6 bases from V and 5 bases from J, with 22 bases between. Germline values: CDR1 SNHLY, CDR2 FYNNEI. CDR3 DNA sequence: TGTGCCAGCAGGGGCTTACTGACGGCGAGGAGGACTGAAGCTTTCTTT. It specifies CASRGLLTARRTEAFF. The variable domain in full, with the rest retrieved from reference TRBV2 and TRBJ1-1, is EPEVTQTPSHQVTQMGQEVILRCVPISNHLYFYWYRQILGQKVEFLVSFYNNEISEKSEIFDDQFSVERPDGSNFTLKIRSTKLEDSAMYFCASRGLLTARRTEAFFGQGTRLTVV.

This clonotype was picked up a small number of times. V and J are TRBV27 and TRBJ1-5; D is uncertain. V was clipped by 2 bases and J by 3 bases, with 5 bases between them. This CDR3 has 13 residues. CDR1 is MNHEY, CDR2 SMNVEV, per germline (reference sequence). The CDR3 reads CASSLTDNQPQHF. CDR3 bases: TGTGCCAGCAGTTTAACAGACAATCAGCCCCAGCATTTT.

This clonotype is classed as medium-sized. The chain has TRBV7-6 and TRBJ2-3; 9 nucleotides align to TRBD1. With V trimmed by 5 bases and J by 2 bases, 2 bases remained unmatched. Germline assignment: CDR1 SGHVS and CDR2 FNYEAQ. CDR3 length: 14 amino acids. The CDR3 DNA is TGTGCCAGCAGCCGGGACAGGGTCACAGATACGCAGTATTTT. It is translated as CASSRDRVTDTQYF.

By frequency in the sample, this clonotype is medium-sized. The chain recombines TRBV7-2 with TRBJ2-5; 9 bases match TRBD1. The CDR3 loop spans 14 amino acids. Germline CDR1 reads SGHTA; CDR2 reads FQGNSA. The ends lost 2 bases at V and 5 bases at J; junction bases unmatched: 3. The CDR3 loop reads CASSLFGQGETQYF. The CDR3 DNA sequence: TGTGCCAGCAGCTTATTCGGACAGGGGGAGACCCAGTACTTC.

This clonotype was seen many times. The V call is TRBV28, the J call TRBJ2-7; a possible D gene is TRBD1 (5 bases). Germline CDR1 MDHEN, CDR2 SYDVKM. V lost 8 bases and J 0 bases, leaving 20 bases between the germline ends. This CDR3 has 16 residues. The CDR3 region is CASGQLDTANSYEQYF. The CDR3 DNA follows: TGTGCCAGCGGCCAATTGGACACCGCCAACTCCTACGAGCAGTACTTC.

The chain joins TRBV6-1 to TRBJ2-7; 8 bases align to TRBD1. J was trimmed by 4 bases and V by 7 bases; bases with no gene match: 9. Germline V gives CDR1 MNHNS, CDR2 SASEGT. The length of the CDR3 is 14 residues. The CDR3 DNA sequence: TGTGCCAGCACCGGCGGGACAGGAGCTTACGAGCAGTACTTC. It specifies CASTGGTGAYEQYF.

In its sample, this clonotype is medium-sized. This chain uses TRBV7-6 with TRBJ1-1, with TRBD1 matching over 10 bases. V shed 5 bases, J shed 6 bases, and the junction held 9 bases outside the gene matches. Germline V gene data show CDR1 as SGHVS and CDR2 as FNYEAQ. The CDR3 loop spans 15 amino acids. CDR3 DNA sequence: TGTGCCAGCAGCCCCCCCGGGACAGGGGTACCTGAAGCTTTCTTT. Encoded protein: CASSPPGTGVPEAFF.

The J gene is TRBJ2-5, the V gene TRBV23-1; D call uncertain. TRBV23-1 is an ORF; its function is uncertain. Trimming cost V 4 bases and J 5 bases, with 14 bases left between them. The CDR3 sequence is 14 residues long. The CDR3: CASSRSPRVETQYF. The CDR3 DNA reads as TGCGCCAGCAGTCGCTCACCCAGAGTGGAGACCCAGTACTTC.

This clonotype was found many times. The CDR3 DNA sequence: TGTGCCAGCAGTTTATGGTCTCAGCCCCAGCATTTT. It is translated as CASSLWSQPQHF. The chain employs TRBV28 and TRBJ1-5; D is unclear. The CDR3 sequence is 12 residues long. V was cut by 0 bases and J by 6 bases, with 3 bases left in between. In germline, CDR1 is MDHEN, CDR2 SYDVKM.

This clonotype was counted only a few times. V usage is TRBV20-1 and J usage is TRBJ1-1; D unclear. The V end was cut by 4 bases, the J end by 4 bases, with 10 bases between. Germline V lookup: CDR1 DFQATT, CDR2 SNEGSKA (reference sequence). The CDR3 sequence is 12 residues long. As DNA, the CDR3 is TGCAGTGCTACTCATGGTAGCACTGAAGCTTTCTTT. This codes for CSATHGSTEAFF.

The sample holds many counts of this clonotype. The V and J genes are TRBV11-2 and TRBJ2-2; D is uncertain. CDR1 is SGHAT and CDR2 is FQNNGV in the germline V gene. The V end lost 5 bases, the J end lost 4 bases, and 8 bases lay between the germline ends. This CDR3 contains 13 residues. The CDR3 loop reads CASSPAGTGELFF. Written as DNA, the CDR3 is TGTGCCAGCAGCCCGGCCGGCACCGGGGAGCTGTTTTTT.

This clonotype is categorized as medium-sized. The V and J genes are TRBV7-2 and TRBJ1-2; D is perhaps TRBD1 (5 bases). The germline V and J ends were trimmed by 0 bases and 3 bases, with 14 bases remaining between them. Germline V lookup: CDR1 SGHTA, CDR2 FQGNSA. The CDR3 covers 16 residues. CDR3 sequence (DNA): TGTGCCAGCAGCTTAGCCCAGGGAGGGGTCGACTATGGCTACACCTTC. Translated: CASSLAQGGVDYGYTF.

The sample holds many counts of this clonotype. The V call is TRBV9, the J call TRBJ2-7; D uncertain. This CDR3 spans 14 amino acids. V was shortened by 0 bases and J by 0 bases, with 7 bases between the two germline ends. CDR1 and CDR2 from the germline V gene are SGDLS and YYNGEE. The CDR3: CASSVADSSYEQYF. CDR3 nucleotides: TGTGCCAGCAGCGTAGCGGATAGCTCCTACGAGCAGTACTTC. The full variable domain, rest sourced from reference TRBV9 and TRBJ2-7, is DSGVTQTPKHLITATGQRVTLRCSPRSGDLSVYWYQQSLDQGLQFLIQYYNGEERAKGNILERFSAQQFPDLHSELNLSSLELGDSALYFCASSVADSSYEQYFGPGTRLTVT.

This clonotype is judged medium-sized. As DNA, the CDR3 is TGTGCCAGCAGTCCTAGCGGGGGCTCTGGAAACACCATATATTTT. This translates into CASSPSGGSGNTIYF. The J gene is TRBJ1-3, the V gene TRBV9; D perhaps matches TRBD1 (5 bases). V lost 5 bases, J lost 0 bases, and 12 bases lay in between. The CDR3 length is 15 residues. Germline assignment: CDR1 SGDLS and CDR2 YYNGEE.

This clonotype was detected only a few times. The J gene is TRBJ2-4, the V gene TRBV5-4, with no clear D. The CDR3 covers 17 residues. Trimming removed 0 bases from V and 1 base from J, with 14 bases in between. The germline CDR1 and CDR2 sequences are SGHNT and YYREEE (reference sequence). Here the CDR3 reads CASSLEPPDGAKNIQYF. CDR3 coding DNA: TGTGCCAGCAGCTTGGAACCACCCGATGGGGCCAAAAACATTCAGTACTTC.

This CDR3 reads CASTSSTGDNQPQHF. The CDR3 bases are TGTGCCAGCACCTCCTCGACAGGGGACAATCAGCCCCAGCATTTT. V and J are TRBV28 and TRBJ1-5, with TRBD1 matching over 8 bases. The germline gives CDR1 MDHEN, CDR2 SYDVKM. The CDR3 is 15 amino acids. V shed 7 bases and J 3 bases; nucleotides not matched to a gene: 8. Full variable domain (outside the CDR3, taken from reference TRBV28 and TRBJ1-5): DVKVTQSSRYLVKRTGEKVFLECVQDMDHENMFWYRQDPGLGLRLIYFSYDVKMKEKGDIPEGYSVSREKKERFSLILESASTNQTSMYLCASTSSTGDNQPQHFGDGTRLSIL.

J is TRBJ2-1 and V is TRBV7-8; D could derive from TRBD1 or TRBD2 (5 bases each). V lost 7 bases and J lost 4, with 14 bases in between. The germline CDR1 and CDR2 sequences are SGHVS and FQNEAQ. The CDR3 runs to 14 residues. CDR3 amino acids: CASKIGTDYNEQFF. CDR3 nucleotide sequence: TGTGCCAGCAAGATCGGGACGGATTACAATGAGCAGTTCTTC.

The rearrangement uses TRBV4-2 and TRBJ1-2; no clear D. The CDR3 sequence is 14 residues long. The V gene lost 0 bases and the J gene lost 4 bases, with 9 bases spanning the gap. Germline CDR1 is LGHNA and CDR2 is YNFKEQ. The CDR3 nucleotides are TGTGCCAGCAGCCAAGATACGGCAGCCTATGGCTACACCTTC. This gives the protein CASSQDTAAYGYTF.

This clonotype ranks as medium-sized (0.01 to 0.1%). This sequence joins TRBV5-1 and TRBJ1-1; possibly TRBD1 for D (6 bases). V lost 0 bases to trimming and J lost 1 base, with 10 bases between them. Germline loops: CDR1 SGHRS, CDR2 YFSETQ. This CDR3 is 15 amino acids long. The CDR3 reads CASSLAGGQNTEAFF. DNA for the CDR3: TGCGCCAGCAGCTTGGCCGGGGGGCAGAACACTGAAGCTTTCTTT. Combining the CDR3 with reference TRBV5-1 and TRBJ1-1 gives the whole variable domain KAGVTQTPRYLIKTRGQQVTLSCSPISGHRSVSWYQQTPGQGLQFLFEYFSETQRNKGNFPGRFSGRQFSNSRSEMNVSTLELGDSALYLCASSLAGGQNTEAFFGQGTRLTVV.

The chain combines TRBV5-6 with TRBJ2-3; tentatively, D is TRBD2 (6 bases). Trimming left V 4 bases short and J 8 bases short, with 11 bases between. Germline CDR1 reads SGHDT; CDR2 reads YYEEEE. The CDR3 spans 12 residues. CDR3 region: CASSRRAGTQYF. CDR3 nucleotides: TGTGCCAGCAGCCGGAGGGCTGGTACGCAGTATTTT.

This sequence joins TRBV3-1 and TRBJ2-5; D possibly corresponds to TRBD2 (6 bases). CDR3 length: 15 amino acids. Germline lookup yields CDR1 LGHDT and CDR2 YNNKEL (reference sequence). V was cut by 4 bases and J by 5 bases, with 17 bases left in between. CDR3: CASSPRGRPMETQYF. The CDR3 DNA reads as TGTGCCAGCAGCCCGCGGGGACGGCCAATGGAGACCCAGTACTTC.

At least ten counts were recorded for this clonotype. In DNA, the CDR3 is TGTGCCAGCAGAACCTCTGGTACTAGCGGACCCAATGAGCAGTTCTTC. This codes for CASRTSGTSGPNEQFF. V and J are TRBV6-6 and TRBJ2-1; 8 bases map to TRBD2. The germline CDR1 and CDR2 sequences are MNHNY and SVGAGI (reference sequence). CDR3 length: 16 residues. The V gene end was trimmed by 6 bases and the J gene end by 6 bases; junction bases not matched to a gene: 13.

This clonotype has only a few counts. The chain carries TRBV2 and TRBJ2-2; 9 bases agree with TRBD1. Unmatched junction bases numbered 2, after V lost 2 bases and J lost 4 bases. Germline assignment: CDR1 SNHLY and CDR2 FYNNEI. The CDR3 has 15 amino acids. The CDR3: CASSERDRVTGELFF. CDR3 sequence (DNA): TGTGCCAGCAGTGAAAGGGACAGGGTCACCGGGGAGCTGTTTTTT.

This clonotype has ten or more counts. This sequence joins TRBV19 and TRBJ1-6; maybe TRBD1 (5 bases). Germline V lookup: CDR1 LNHDA, CDR2 SQIVND (reference sequence). V was trimmed by 4 bases and J by 8 bases, leaving 9 bases between them. This CDR3 region has 13 residues. CDR3 in amino acids: CASSRDDHSPLHF. CDR3 DNA sequence: TGTGCCAGTAGTAGGGACGACCATTCACCCCTCCACTTT.

This clonotype is classed as large. The J gene is TRBJ2-5, the V gene TRBV10-3, with 9 bases lining up with TRBD2. V was pared by 10 bases and J by 5 bases, with 14 bases of the junction left unmatched. CDR3 length equals 15 residues. Germline V gene lookup returns CDR1 ENHRY and CDR2 SYGVKD. DNA for the CDR3: TGTGCCACCAAGGACCGGCGGGAGGGCCTGGAGACCCAGTACTTC. Protein sequence: CATKDRREGLETQYF.